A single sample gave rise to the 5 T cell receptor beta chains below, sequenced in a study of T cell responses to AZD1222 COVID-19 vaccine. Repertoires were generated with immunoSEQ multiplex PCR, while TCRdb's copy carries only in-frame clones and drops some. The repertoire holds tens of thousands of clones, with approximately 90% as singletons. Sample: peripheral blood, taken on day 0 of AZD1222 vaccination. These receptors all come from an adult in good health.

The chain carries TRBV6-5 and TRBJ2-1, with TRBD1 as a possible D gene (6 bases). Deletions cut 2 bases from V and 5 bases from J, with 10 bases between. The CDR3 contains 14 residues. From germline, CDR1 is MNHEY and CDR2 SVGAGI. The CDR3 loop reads CASSYEQGNNEQFF. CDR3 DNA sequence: TGTGCCAGCAGTTACGAACAGGGTAACAATGAGCAGTTCTTC.

The CDR3 loop reads CASSPGTSGDTQYF. DNA of the CDR3: TGTGCCAGCAGCCCCGGGACTAGCGGAGATACGCAGTATTTT. The chain couples TRBV11-2 to TRBJ2-3; 11 nucleotides agree with TRBD2. The CDR3 spans 14 residues. J gave up 5 bases and V 5 bases, and 3 bases lay outside the gene matches. In germline, CDR1 is SGHAT, CDR2 FQNNGV.

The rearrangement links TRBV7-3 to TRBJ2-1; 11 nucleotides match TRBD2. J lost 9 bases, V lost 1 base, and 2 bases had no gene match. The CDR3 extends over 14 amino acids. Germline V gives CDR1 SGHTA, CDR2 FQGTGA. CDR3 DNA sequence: TGTGCCAGCAGCTTAAGACTAGCGGGGAGTGAGCAGTTCTTC. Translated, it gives CASSLRLAGSEQFF.

The CDR3 region is CASSLSLGGYEQYF. The CDR3 DNA reads as TGTGCCAGCAGTTTATCGCTAGGAGGCTACGAGCAGTACTTC. The rearrangement joins TRBV27 to TRBJ2-7, with D possibly matching TRBD2 (5 bases). This CDR3 region has 14 residues. The V gene lost 0 bases and the J gene lost 3 bases, with 9 bases spanning the gap. Per the germline V gene, CDR1 is MNHEY and CDR2 is SMNVEV (reference sequence).

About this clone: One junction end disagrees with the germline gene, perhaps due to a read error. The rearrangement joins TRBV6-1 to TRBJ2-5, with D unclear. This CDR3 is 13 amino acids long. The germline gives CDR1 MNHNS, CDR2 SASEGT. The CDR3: CASSEDMKETQYF. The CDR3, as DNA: TGTGCCAGCAGCGAAGACATGAAAGAGACCCAGTACTTC.